The 29 T cell receptor beta chains reported below all come from one sample, sequenced in a study of lung T cells in sarcoidosis with Löfgren's syndrome. TCRdb re-analysed the reads in MiXCR, keeping a single row per CDR3 protein. The sample lists 15,000 to 20,000 distinct CDR3 sequences, roughly 22% occurring once. The sample consisted of CD4+ T cells from PBMCs. These receptors originate from a human donor with sarcoidosis (Löfgren's syndrome or another form), or a control subject (not recorded which).

As to this clonotype: A much larger clone lies one base from this, so it may be a read error. This chain connects TRBV30 to TRBJ1-5; TRBD1 might be the D (6 bases). This CDR3 has 13 amino acids. In germline, CDR1 is GTSNPN, CDR2 SVGIG (reference sequence). Trimming shortened V by 1 base and J by 4 bases, and 8 bases separated the two germline ends. CDR3 region: CAWSEQGNQPQHF. The CDR3 bases are TGTGCCTGGAGTGAGCAGGGGAATCAGCCCCAGCATTTT.

This clonotype was found many times. The rearrangement uses TRBV10-2 and TRBJ2-7; D remains ambiguous. With 6 bases removed from V and 2 bases from J, the gap between germline ends came to 17 bases. In germline, CDR1 is WSHSY, CDR2 SAAADI. This CDR3 region has 15 residues. The CDR3 DNA sequence: TGCGCCAGCAGGGACCCGACCAGAAGTACCTACGAGCAGTACTTC. Protein: CASRDPTRSTYEQYF.

This clonotype is medium-sized in the sample. V gene TRBV28 combines with J gene TRBJ2-7; TRBD1 matches at 11 bases. CDR3 length: 14 amino acids. The germline V gene encodes CDR1 MDHEN and CDR2 SYDVKM. The J segment lost 6 bases and the V segment lost 7 bases, leaving 8 bases of the junction unmatched. The CDR3 sequence is CASITGTGGLEQYF. CDR3 coding DNA: TGTGCCAGCATTACCGGGACAGGGGGACTCGAGCAGTACTTC.

Of note for this clonotype: This could be a read error, since a much larger clone is one nucleotide away. The chain is built from TRBV5-4 and TRBJ2-3; no reliable D call. The germline V gene has CDR1 SGHNT and CDR2 YYREEE (reference sequence). This CDR3 is 15 amino acids long. CDR3 DNA sequence: TGTGCCAGCAGCTCTGAAGCAAGGAGCATAGATACGCAGTATTTT. It codes for CASSSEARSIDTQYF. Complete variable domain (other parts from reference TRBV5-4 and TRBJ2-3): ETGVTQSPTHLIKTRGQQVTLRCSSQSGHNTVSWYQQALGQGPQFIFQYYREEENGRGNFPPRFSGLQFPNYSSELNVNALELDDSALYLCASSSEARSIDTQYFGPGTRLTVL.

This clonotype has ten or more counts. The CDR3 here is CASSSRGIGGTDTQYF. The CDR3 DNA follows: TGTGCCAGCAGCTCAAGGGGAATCGGCGGCACAGATACGCAGTATTTT. The chain joins TRBV7-2 to TRBJ2-3, with D possibly being TRBD1 (5 bases). The CDR3 runs to 16 residues. Germline loops: CDR1 SGHTA, CDR2 FQGNSA. The germline V and J ends were trimmed by 4 bases and 1 base, with 15 bases remaining between them.

This clonotype was seen repeatedly, ten times or more. The CDR3, as DNA: TGTGCCAGCAACTATAACAGGGAGGGTCGCGAGCAGTACTTC. This gives the protein CASNYNREGREQYF. The chain recombines TRBV6-1 with TRBJ2-7; D might be TRBD2 (7 bases). V lost 7 bases and J lost 6, with 19 bases in between. The CDR3 is 14 amino acids. The germline CDR1 and CDR2 sequences are MNHNS and SASEGT.

This clonotype is medium-sized (0.01 to 0.1%) within its sample. The chain joins TRBV6-6 to TRBJ2-7; the match to TRBD1 covers 8 bases. Germline V gene data show CDR1 as MNHNY and CDR2 as SVGAGI (reference sequence). The V gene end was trimmed by 0 bases and the J gene end by 1 base; junction bases not matched to a gene: 5. There are 16 residues in the CDR3. The CDR3, as DNA: TGTGCCAGCAGTTACTCTCCGGGACAGGCATCCTACGAGCAGTACTTC. It translates to CASSYSPGQASYEQYF.

This clonotype was seen a handful of times. The CDR3: CASSQGGYNEQFF. The CDR3 nucleotides read TGTGCCAGCAGCCAAGGGGGGTACAATGAGCAGTTCTTC. V gene TRBV3-1 combines with J gene TRBJ2-1; TRBD1 or TRBD2 may be the D gene (5 bases each). CDR3 length: 13 residues. V was pared by 1 base and J by 4 bases, with 5 bases between. CDR1 is LGHDT and CDR2 is YNNKEL in the germline V gene (reference sequence).

This clonotype was recorded many times. This chain connects TRBV29-1 to TRBJ2-2; maybe TRBD2 (5 bases). The CDR3 runs to 14 residues. The ends were cut back, 4 bases at V and 0 bases at J, with 9 bases in the middle. Per germline, CDR1 SQVTM and CDR2 ANQGSEA. The chain's CDR3 is CSVAAGANTGELFF. In nucleotides, the CDR3 is TGCAGCGTTGCCGCGGGCGCGAACACCGGGGAGCTGTTTTTT.

This clonotype came up many times. The chain couples TRBV29-1 to TRBJ2-1; no definite D call. Trimming removed 4 bases at V and 0 bases at J, with 7 bases between. Germline V CDR1 and CDR2: SQVTM, ANQGSEA. The CDR3 contains 13 residues. DNA of the CDR3: TGCAGCGTTGGCCTAAACTCCTACAATGAGCAGTTCTTC. Protein product: CSVGLNSYNEQFF.

This clonotype was seen just once. It may be a read error: a sequence one base away is much more abundant. V is TRBV7-9 and J is TRBJ2-5, with 9 bases lining up with TRBD1. The CDR3 consists of 15 residues. Germline-derived CDR1 and CDR2 are SEHNR and FQNEAQ (reference sequence). For the CDR3, the DNA is TGTGCCAGCAGCTTATGGGCTCGACAGGGGGAGACCCGGTACTTC. Protein sequence: CASSLWARQGETRYF.

By sample share, this clonotype is medium-sized. The chain joins TRBV6-6 to TRBJ2-6; D might be TRBD1 or TRBD2, each matching 5 bases. Deletions cut 0 bases from V and 3 bases from J, with 15 bases between. The CDR3 runs to 18 residues. The germline gives CDR1 MNHNY, CDR2 SVGAGI (reference sequence). CDR3 sequence (DNA): TGTGCCAGCAGTTACTCGAAACCCGGGGCGGGTGGGGCCAACGTCCTGACTTTC. Residues: CASSYSKPGAGGANVLTF.

A note on this clonotype: A much larger clone differs from this one at a single base, so this may be a read error. The genes are TRBV3-1 and TRBJ1-6; D ambiguous. Trimming stripped 5 bases from V and 2 bases from J, with 10 bases between. Germline V lookup: CDR1 LGHDT, CDR2 YNNKEL (reference sequence). The CDR3 consists of 15 residues. This CDR3 reads CASSARQPYNSPLHF. The CDR3 region has the DNA TGTGCCAGCAGCGCCCGACAACCCTATAATTCACCCCTCCACTTT.

This clonotype was observed many times. The rearrangement uses TRBV13 and TRBJ2-1, with TRBD2 matching over 15 bases. This CDR3 is built from 20 residues. Trimming removed 5 bases from V and 2 bases from J; junction bases left unmatched: 13. CDR1 and CDR2 (germline): PRHDT, FYEKMQ (reference sequence). CDR3 bases: TGTGCCAGCAGCCGATACAGCCGGACTAGCGGGAGGGCCGCCTACAATGAGCAGTTCTTC. Translating gives CASSRYSRTSGRAAYNEQFF.

This rearrangement joins TRBV6-1 to TRBJ1-6, with TRBD1 identical over 8 bases. Germline V CDR1 and CDR2: MNHNS, SASEGT. The CDR3 is made up of 17 amino acids. V lost 7 bases, J lost 7 bases, and 15 bases stayed unmatched. The CDR3 DNA follows: TGTGCCAGCACTGGGACAGGTCTGAGCTCCCACAATTCACCCCTCCACTTT. It is translated as CASTGTGLSSHNSPLHF.

By proportion, this clonotype is medium-sized. The chain has TRBV6-6 and TRBJ2-5; a possible D gene is TRBD2 (6 bases). Germline V gives CDR1 MNHNY, CDR2 SVGAGI (reference sequence). The CDR3 extends over 18 amino acids. V lost 0 bases and J lost 1, with 18 bases in between. DNA for the CDR3: TGTGCCAGCAGTTACTCGCGACTAGTAGCGGAGGGCCAAGAGACCCAGTACTTC. Protein sequence: CASSYSRLVAEGQETQYF.

At least ten counts were recorded for this clonotype. This chain joins TRBV28 and TRBJ1-3; D call uncertain. V was pared by 5 bases and J by 3 bases, with 26 bases between. The CDR3 loop spans 19 amino acids. CDR1 MDHEN and CDR2 SYDVKM come from the germline V gene. The CDR3 DNA reads TGTGCCAGCAGTCCTCTCCAGGCCAAGGGTTATCGGAGTGGAAACACCATATATTTT. As protein: CASSPLQAKGYRSGNTIYF.

This clonotype was counted once. Possible read error: a much larger clone is one base away. The genes are TRBV5-4 and TRBJ2-2; 8 positions match TRBD2. The CDR3 runs to 19 residues. Germline CDR1 reads SGHNT; CDR2 reads YYREEE (reference sequence). This CDR3 reads CASSPPGGRIQANTGGLFF. CDR3 nucleotides: TGTGCCAGCAGCCCCCCGGGGGGGAGGATACAAGCGAACACCGGGGGGCTGTTTTTT.

This clonotype counts as medium-sized (0.01 to 0.1%). The chain employs TRBV20-1 and TRBJ1-3; perhaps TRBD1 as D (5 bases). V was cut by 6 bases and J by 4 bases, with 13 bases left in between. CDR3 length: 13 amino acids. CDR1 is DFQATT and CDR2 is SNEGSKA in the germline V gene (reference sequence). For the CDR3, the DNA is TGCAGTGCCAAAACGGGGCAGGGAAACACCATATATTTT. This sequence encodes CSAKTGQGNTIYF.

V is TRBV2 and J is TRBJ2-6; D ambiguous. V lost 7 bases and J 4 bases, leaving 8 bases between the germline ends. The length of the CDR3 is 13 residues. Germline CDR1 and CDR2: SNHLY and FYNNEI. The CDR3 sequence is CASMKWGANVLTF. The CDR3 DNA is TGTGCCAGCATGAAGTGGGGGGCCAACGTCCTGACTTTC.

This clonotype was seen at least ten times. V gene TRBV7-8 combines with J gene TRBJ1-1; D remains ambiguous. CDR3 length: 12 residues. Germline V CDR1 and CDR2: SGHVS, FQNEAQ. Deletions cut 5 bases from V and 6 bases from J, with 10 bases between. The CDR3 nucleotides read TGTGCCAGCAGCACCAATACTGCTGAAGCTTTCTTT. This encodes CASSTNTAEAFF.

Worth noting for this clonotype: A read error may be the cause here, since a much bigger clone is one base away. The J gene is TRBJ2-7, the V gene TRBV2, with 10 bases matching TRBD1. The CDR3 is made up of 13 amino acids. Germline values: CDR1 SNHLY, CDR2 FYNNEI. J lost 6 bases, V lost 7 bases, and 6 bases had no gene match. CDR3: CASTGDRGCEQYF. The CDR3 nucleotides are TGTGCCAGCACTGGGGACAGGGGCTGCGAGCAGTACTTC.

This clonotype was recorded at least ten times. V gene TRBV24-1 combines with J gene TRBJ1-1; TRBD1 matches at 9 bases. V was clipped by 7 bases and J by 3 bases; unmatched bases: 2. The CDR3 is made up of 13 amino acids. Germline V gene sequence: CDR1 KGHDR, CDR2 SFDVKD. Written as DNA, the CDR3 is TGTGCCACCAGGAGGGACAGGGACACTGAAGCTTTCTTT. Protein product: CATRRDRDTEAFF.

This clonotype showed up many times. This rearrangement joins TRBV12-3 or TRBV12-4 to TRBJ2-7, with D perhaps being TRBD1 or TRBD2 (5 bases each). The CDR3 runs 15 residues. Between the trimmed V and J ends, which lost 2 bases and 3 bases, there was a span of 14 bases. The CDR3, as DNA: TGTGCCAGCAGTTTATCGGGGCAGGTAGACTACGAGCAGTACTTC. Protein product: CASSLSGQVDYEQYF.

This clonotype is labeled medium-sized. This chain uses TRBV27 with TRBJ2-1; 8 nucleotides line up with TRBD1. Germline CDR1 is MNHEY and CDR2 is SMNVEV (reference sequence). Trimming at V came to 5 bases and at J to 0 bases, leaving 3 bases not matched to a gene. The CDR3 contains 15 residues. The chain's CDR3 is CASSPDRGSYNEQFF. Here the CDR3 DNA reads TGTGCCAGCAGTCCCGACAGGGGCTCCTACAATGAGCAGTTCTTC.

This clonotype was recorded at least ten times. One end of the junction is discordant with germline, which a read error may explain. J is TRBJ2-5 and V is TRBV2; D call uncertain. The germline V gene has CDR1 SNHLY and CDR2 FYNNEI. This CDR3 has 12 amino acids. The DNA for the CDR3 is TGTGCCAGCAGTCGAGACGGGCTCCTCCAACACTTC. Translating gives CASSRDGLLQHF.

This clonotype was seen at least ten times. V usage is TRBV28 and J usage is TRBJ2-7; D uncertain. Germline CDR1 is MDHEN and CDR2 is SYDVKM. The CDR3 is made up of 12 amino acids. The V end was cut by 3 bases, the J end by 4 bases, with 7 bases between. CDR3 loop: CASSLPLYEQYF. The CDR3 nucleotides are TGTGCCAGCAGTTTGCCCTTATACGAGCAGTACTTC. The whole variable domain, filled in from reference TRBV28 and TRBJ2-7, reads DVKVTQSSRYLVKRTGEKVFLECVQDMDHENMFWYRQDPGLGLRLIYFSYDVKMKEKGDIPEGYSVSREKKERFSLILESASTNQTSMYLCASSLPLYEQYFGPGTRLTVT.

By share of the sample, this clonotype is medium-sized. V usage is TRBV28 and J usage is TRBJ2-7, with D hard to call. The V gene lost 7 bases and the J gene lost 0 bases, with 13 bases spanning the gap. This CDR3 spans 14 amino acids. Germline V CDR1 and CDR2: MDHEN, SYDVKM. CDR3 coding DNA: TGTGCCAGCATCGCCCAAACCAGCTCCTACGAGCAGTACTTC. Translation: CASIAQTSSYEQYF.

This clonotype was detected a few times. The rearrangement joins TRBV7-7 to TRBJ2-1; tentatively, D is TRBD2 (5 bases). V was shortened by 2 bases and J by 6 bases, with 14 bases between the two germline ends. The CDR3 runs 15 residues. Germline values: CDR1 SSHAT, CDR2 FNYEAQ (reference sequence). CDR3 protein: CASSLSPGSLNEQFF. CDR3 bases: TGTGCCAGCAGCTTAAGCCCGGGGAGCCTCAATGAGCAGTTCTTC.